Listed below are T cell receptor beta chains from one sample, sequenced in a study of T cell responses to AZD1222 COVID-19 vaccine. Using immunoSEQ multiplex PCR, the repertoire was profiled, and TCRdb retains in-frame clones only, with some absent. The repertoire has some 110,000 clones, about 94% of them found once; the top ten carry more than 4%. Sequenced here: peripheral blood, sampled on day 0 of AZD1222 vaccination. These receptors all come from an adult in good health. CDR3s include the opening cysteine and the closing phenylalanine or tryptophan. D genes are given only for firm matches. Size tells how often a clone was seen (once, few, many) or the class of an expanded clone, and some rows leave it out.

J gene	D gene	clone size	V gene	CDR3 DNA	CDR3 protein
TRBJ2-3	TRBD1	few	TRBV29-1	TGCAGCGTGAGAAAACAGGGGAATACGCAGTATTTT	CSVRKQGNTQYF
TRBJ2-7	TRBD1	.	TRBV27	TGTGCCAGCAGCAACAACAGGGGCCACGAGCAGTACTTC	CASSNNRGHEQYF
TRBJ2-1	TRBD2	.	TRBV9	TGTGCCAGCAGCGTAGGGCGGGAGGGCTTCTACAATGAGCAGTTCTTC	CASSVGREGFYNEQFF
TRBJ1-4	.	.	TRBV2	TGTGCCAGCAGGGACCATAATGAAAAACTGTTTTTT	CASRDHNEKLFF
TRBJ2-1	.	.	TRBV5-4	TGTGCCAGCAGCTTCCGCGCCCCAGACAATGAGCAGTTCTTC	CASSFRAPDNEQFF
TRBJ2-7	.	.	TRBV30	TGTGCCTGGAGTGTACAAACCTACGAGCAGTACTTC	CAWSVQTYEQYF
TRBJ2-2	.	.	TRBV5-4	TGTGCCAGCAGCGCGGCAATTACGAACACCGGGGAGCTGTTTTTT	CASSAAITNTGELFF
TRBJ1-5	TRBD1	few	TRBV19	TGTGCCAGTAGTACAAGTAGACAGGGGGCAAGACAGCCCCAGCATTTT	CASSTSRQGARQPQHF
TRBJ2-1	.	.	TRBV2	TGTGCCAGCAGTGAGTCCGGAAACCTTTTCAATGAGCAGTTCTTC	CASSESGNLFNEQFF
TRBJ1-2	.	.	TRBV29-1	TGCAGCGGTGACGCACCCCTTTTCTTCTATAACTATGGCTACACCTTC	CSGDAPLFFYNYGYTF
TRBJ1-1	.	.	TRBV18	TGTGCCAGCTCCCCATTAGGTTTTGGAACGGCTGAAGCTTTCTTT	CASSPLGFGTAEAFF
TRBJ2-3	.	.	TRBV27	TGTGCCAGCAGTTTACGCTTGGGAGATACGCAGTATTTT	CASSLRLGDTQYF
TRBJ2-1	TRBD1	.	TRBV11-3	TGTGCCAGCAGCCGCGCCGGGACAGGGGATGACAATGAGCAGTTCTTC	CASSRAGTGDDNEQFF
TRBJ1-2	.	.	TRBV28	TGTGCCAGCAGTTCTGCCAGCTTTAACTATGGCTACACCTTC	CASSSASFNYGYTF
TRBJ1-1	.	.	TRBV6-5	TGTGCCAGCACCGTGCAGGGTAACATGAACACTGAAGCTTTCTTT	CASTVQGNMNTEAFF
TRBJ1-2	.	.	TRBV9	TGTGCCAGCAGCGTAGCCGGGGAAGGTGGCTACACCTTC	CASSVAGEGGYTF
TRBJ1-3	.	.	TRBV7-8	TGTGCCAGCAGGGGGGCTTACTCTGGAAACACCATATATTTT	CASRGAYSGNTIYF
TRBJ2-7	.	.	TRBV6-1	TGTGCCAGCAGTGGGTTGAGAGGGAGGGGGCTCTCGGAGCAGTACTTC	CASSGLRGRGLSEQYF
TRBJ1-1	TRBD1	once	TRBV6-5	TGTGCCGGATCGACAGGGGAGAACACTGAAGCTTTCTTT	CAGSTGENTEAFF
TRBJ2-2	.	.	TRBV30	TGTGCCTGGAGCCTAGGAAACACCGGGGAGCTGTTTTTT	CAWSLGNTGELFF
TRBJ2-3	.	.	TRBV4-1	TGCGCCAGCAGCCAAGAGTTCCTTAACGGGGATACGCAGTATTTT	CASSQEFLNGDTQYF
TRBJ2-3	TRBD1	few	TRBV6-4	TGTGCCAGCAGTGAGGGACAGGGGGCAGATACGCAGTATTTT	CASSEGQGADTQYF
TRBJ1-1	.	many	TRBV5-1	TGCGCCAGCAGCTTGCGAGATGGCCCTGAAGCTTTCTTT	CASSLRDGPEAFF
TRBJ1-4	TRBD1	.	TRBV19	TGTGCCAGTAGTAACAGGGGCGAAAAACTGTTTTTT	CASSNRGEKLFF
TRBJ1-2	TRBD1	.	TRBV10-2	TGCGCCAGCGGGAACAGGGGGAACTATGGCTACACCTTC	CASGNRGNYGYTF
TRBJ2-1	TRBD1	few	TRBV4-3	TGCGCCAGCAGCCAAGAATTCGGGACAGGGGGCGATGAGCAGTTCTTC	CASSQEFGTGGDEQFF
TRBJ1-2	TRBD1	.	TRBV7-2	TGTGCCAGCAGCCAAACAGGGGTGGCGGGCTACACCTTC	CASSQTGVAGYTF
TRBJ1-2	.	.	TRBV14	TGTGCCAGCAGCCCTCAGGACGGATACTATGGCTACACCTTC	CASSPQDGYYGYTF